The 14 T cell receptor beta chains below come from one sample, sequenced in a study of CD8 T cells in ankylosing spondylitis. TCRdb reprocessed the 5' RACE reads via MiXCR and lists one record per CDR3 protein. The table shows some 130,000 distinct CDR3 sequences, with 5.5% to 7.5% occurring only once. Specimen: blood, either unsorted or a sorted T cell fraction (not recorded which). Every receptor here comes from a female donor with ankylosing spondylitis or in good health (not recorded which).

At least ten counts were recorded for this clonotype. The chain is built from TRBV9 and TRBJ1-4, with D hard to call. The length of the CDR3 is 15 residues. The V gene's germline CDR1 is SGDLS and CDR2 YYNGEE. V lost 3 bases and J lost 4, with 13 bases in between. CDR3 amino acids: CASSAMGPGNEKLFF. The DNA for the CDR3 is TGTGCCAGCAGCGCTATGGGTCCCGGTAATGAAAAACTGTTTTTT. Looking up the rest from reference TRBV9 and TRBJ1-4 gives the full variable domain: DSGVTQTPKHLITATGQRVTLRCSPRSGDLSVYWYQQSLDQGLQFLIQYYNGEERAKGNILERFSAQQFPDLHSELNLSSLELGDSALYFCASSAMGPGNEKLFFGSGTQLSVL.

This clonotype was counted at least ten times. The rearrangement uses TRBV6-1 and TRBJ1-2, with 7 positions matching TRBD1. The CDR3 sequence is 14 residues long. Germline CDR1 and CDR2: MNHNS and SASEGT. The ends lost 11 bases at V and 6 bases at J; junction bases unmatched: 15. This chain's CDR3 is CAASRTGVVHGYTF. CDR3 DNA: TGTGCCGCTAGTCGGACAGGAGTAGTACATGGCTACACCTTC.

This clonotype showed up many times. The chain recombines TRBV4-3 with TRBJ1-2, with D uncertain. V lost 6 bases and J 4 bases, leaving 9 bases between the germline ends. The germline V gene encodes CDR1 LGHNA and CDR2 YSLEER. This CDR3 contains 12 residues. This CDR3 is CASRGSAYGYTF. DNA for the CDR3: TGCGCCAGCAGGGGCAGCGCCTATGGCTACACCTTC.

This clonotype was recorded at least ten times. In nucleotides, the CDR3 is TGTGCCAGCAGTTTACCCGAGTTGGATACGCAGTATTTT. Translating gives CASSLPELDTQYF. V is TRBV28 and J is TRBJ2-3; D is ambiguous. CDR3 length: 13 residues. Deletions cut 2 bases from V and 6 bases from J, with 9 bases between. From germline, CDR1 is MDHEN and CDR2 SYDVKM.

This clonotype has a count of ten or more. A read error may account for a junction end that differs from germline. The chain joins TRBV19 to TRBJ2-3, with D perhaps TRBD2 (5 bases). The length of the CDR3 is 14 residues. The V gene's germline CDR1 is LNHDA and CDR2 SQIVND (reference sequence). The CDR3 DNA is TGTGCCAGTCGTATGGCGGGTTACACAGATACGCAGTATTTT. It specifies CASRMAGYTDTQYF.

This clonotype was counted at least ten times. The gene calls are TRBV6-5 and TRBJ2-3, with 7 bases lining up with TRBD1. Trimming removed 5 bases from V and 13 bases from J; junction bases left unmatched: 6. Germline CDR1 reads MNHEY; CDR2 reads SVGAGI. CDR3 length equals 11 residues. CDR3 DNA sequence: TGTGCCAGCAGTCTAGACAGGGTAGAGTATTTT. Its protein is CASSLDRVEYF.

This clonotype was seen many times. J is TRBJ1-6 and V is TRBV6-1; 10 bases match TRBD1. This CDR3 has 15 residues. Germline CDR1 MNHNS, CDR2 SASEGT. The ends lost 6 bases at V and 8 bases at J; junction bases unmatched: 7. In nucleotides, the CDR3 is TGTGCCAGCAGAGAGGACAGGGGGGTACATTCACCCCTCCACTTT. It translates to CASREDRGVHSPLHF.

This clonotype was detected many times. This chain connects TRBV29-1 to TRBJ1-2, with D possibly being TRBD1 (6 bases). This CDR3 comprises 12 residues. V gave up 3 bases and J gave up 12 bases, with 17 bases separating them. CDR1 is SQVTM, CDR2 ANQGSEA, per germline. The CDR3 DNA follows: TGCAGCGTTGAGAGGGGCACAGGGAGGAACACCTTC. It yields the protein CSVERGTGRNTF.

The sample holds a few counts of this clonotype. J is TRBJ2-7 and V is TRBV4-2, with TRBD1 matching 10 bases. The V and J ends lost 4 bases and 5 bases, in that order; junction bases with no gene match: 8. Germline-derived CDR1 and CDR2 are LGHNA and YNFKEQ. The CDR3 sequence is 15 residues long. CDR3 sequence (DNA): TGTGCCAGCAGCCCTCGGGACAGGGGAATCAACGAGCAGTACTTC. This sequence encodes CASSPRDRGINEQYF.

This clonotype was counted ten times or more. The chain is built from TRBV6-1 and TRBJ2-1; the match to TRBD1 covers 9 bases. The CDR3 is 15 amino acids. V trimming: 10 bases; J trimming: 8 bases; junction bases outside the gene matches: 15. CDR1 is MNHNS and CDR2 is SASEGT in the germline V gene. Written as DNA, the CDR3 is TGTGCCATCGATTTTAGACAGGGGGAGGGGGATGAGCAGTTCTTC. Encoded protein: CAIDFRQGEGDEQFF.

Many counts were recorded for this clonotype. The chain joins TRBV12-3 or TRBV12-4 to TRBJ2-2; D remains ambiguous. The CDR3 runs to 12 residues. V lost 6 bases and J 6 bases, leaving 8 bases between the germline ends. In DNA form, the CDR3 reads TGTGCCAGCAGGGAAGACTCCGGGGAGCTGTTTTTT. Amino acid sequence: CASREDSGELFF.

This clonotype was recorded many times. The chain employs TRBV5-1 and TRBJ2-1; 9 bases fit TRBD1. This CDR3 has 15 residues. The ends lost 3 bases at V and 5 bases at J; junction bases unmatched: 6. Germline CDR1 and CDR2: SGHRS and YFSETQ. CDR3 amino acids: CASSYGQGTHNEQFF. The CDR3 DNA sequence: TGCGCCAGCAGCTATGGACAGGGGACCCACAATGAGCAGTTCTTC.

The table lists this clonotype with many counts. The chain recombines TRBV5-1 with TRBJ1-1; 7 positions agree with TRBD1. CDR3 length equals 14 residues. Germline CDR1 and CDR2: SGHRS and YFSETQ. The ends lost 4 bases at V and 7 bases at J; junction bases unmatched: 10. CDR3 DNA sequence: TGCGCCAGCAGCCTGGTCTGGAGGACAGGTGAAGCTTTCTTT. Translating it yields CASSLVWRTGEAFF.

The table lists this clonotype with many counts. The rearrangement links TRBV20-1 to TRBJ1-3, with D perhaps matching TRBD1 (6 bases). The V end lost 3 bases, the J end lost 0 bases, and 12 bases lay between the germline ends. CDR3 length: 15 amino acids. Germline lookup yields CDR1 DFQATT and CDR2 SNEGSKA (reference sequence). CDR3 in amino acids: CSASGDISSGNTIYF. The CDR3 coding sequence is TGCAGTGCTAGTGGGGACATTAGCTCTGGAAACACCATATATTTT.